The 12 T cell receptor beta chains in this list originate from one sample, sequenced in a study of blood T cell repertoires in COVID-19. Measured with immunoSEQ multiplex PCR; TCRdb has only the in-frame clones, and not every one. The table includes 140,000 to 150,000 clones, about 89% detected once. Sequenced sample: peripheral blood. These receptors were obtained from a man between 60 and 75 years old with active or convalescent COVID-19.

CDR3 coding DNA: TGTGCCTGGAGTCGTCGCCGTGGAGGGTTGAACACTGAAGCTTTCTTT. This codes for CAWSRRRGGLNTEAFF. The chain is built from TRBV30 and TRBJ1-1, with no clear D. With 2 bases removed from V and 0 bases from J, the gap between germline ends came to 16 bases. From germline, CDR1 is GTSNPN and CDR2 SVGIG (reference sequence). CDR3 length: 16 residues.

The chain couples TRBV7-2 to TRBJ2-6; weak D call: TRBD1 (6 bases). Trimming shortened V by 7 bases and J by 5 bases, and 18 bases separated the two germline ends. This CDR3 is built from 16 residues. In germline, CDR1 is SGHTA, CDR2 FQGNSA. The CDR3 spells CASTPGQPARANVLTF. The CDR3 DNA reads TGTGCCAGCACCCCAGGACAGCCCGCAAGGGCCAACGTCCTGACTTTC.

This chain connects TRBV11-2 to TRBJ2-5; TRBD1 agrees at 7 bases. CDR1 SGHAT and CDR2 FQNNGV come from the germline V gene. With V trimmed by 4 bases and J by 4 bases, 9 bases remained unmatched. This CDR3 region has 15 residues. CDR3 nucleotide sequence: TGTGCCAGCAGCTCCTCGACCGGGACAGCAGAGACCCAGTACTTC. It translates to CASSSSTGTAETQYF.

The V call is TRBV15, the J call TRBJ2-5; 8 positions agree with TRBD2. The germline V gene has CDR1 LNHNV and CDR2 YYDKDF (reference sequence). The CDR3 runs to 15 residues. Trimming took 0 bases from V and 3 from J; bases not matched to a gene: 3. CDR3 sequence: CATSRESGGEETQYF. CDR3 nucleotides: TGTGCCACCAGCAGAGAGTCGGGAGGGGAAGAGACCCAGTACTTC.

This clone appeared once. J is TRBJ1-1 and V is TRBV12-3 or TRBV12-4; D unclear. This CDR3 has 11 amino acids. Trimming took 7 bases from V and 3 from J, leaving 6 bases between them. CDR3 protein: CASTRYTEAFF. CDR3 sequence (DNA): TGTGCCAGCACCAGGTACACTGAAGCTTTCTTT.

V is TRBV3-1 (or the pseudogene TRBV3-2) and J is TRBJ1-2, with TRBD1 identical over 9 bases. Germline V gene sequence: CDR1 LGHDT, CDR2 YNNKEL (reference sequence). This CDR3 has 16 residues. Germline trimming cut 5 bases from V and 4 bases from J; bases unmatched to any gene: 11. The CDR3 spells CASSETGGLGSYGYTF. In nucleotides, the CDR3 is TGTGCCAGCAGCGAGACAGGGGGTTTGGGGTCCTATGGCTACACCTTC.

V gene TRBV6-5 combines with J gene TRBJ2-7; D perhaps matches TRBD1 (6 bases). Trimming stripped 5 bases from V and 6 bases from J, with 11 bases between. CDR1 is MNHEY, CDR2 SVGAGI, per germline. CDR3 length: 12 residues. The CDR3 spells CASSKDRREQYF. Written as DNA, the CDR3 is TGTGCCAGCAGTAAGGACAGACGCGAGCAGTACTTC.

This sequence joins TRBV27 and TRBJ1-6, with TRBD1 identical over 9 bases. V shed 6 bases, J shed 7 bases, and the junction held 7 bases outside the gene matches. Germline-derived CDR1 and CDR2 are MNHEY and SMNVEV (reference sequence). The CDR3 loop spans 15 amino acids. The CDR3 DNA reads as TGTGCCAGCAGATCCTTGGGGACAGGGAATTCACCCCTCCACTTT. This sequence encodes CASRSLGTGNSPLHF.

This clone is a singleton in its sample. The chain carries TRBV19 and TRBJ1-2; the D is unclear. Deletions cut 5 bases from V and 4 bases from J, with 11 bases between. The CDR3 loop spans 13 amino acids. The V gene's germline CDR1 is LNHDA and CDR2 SQIVND (reference sequence). CDR3 residues: CASSASGPYGYTF. As DNA, the CDR3 is TGTGCCAGTAGTGCTTCAGGTCCCTATGGCTACACCTTC.

A single count supports this clone. The chain joins TRBV4-1 to TRBJ1-1, with a possible D match to TRBD1 (6 bases). The CDR3 runs to 16 residues. CDR1 and CDR2 from the germline V gene are MGHRA and YSYEKL. Trimming took off 1 base at V and 4 bases at J, with 16 bases between the two ends. CDR3 region: CASSQVEPGAPTEAFF. In nucleotides, the CDR3 is TGCGCCAGCAGCCAAGTTGAGCCAGGGGCGCCCACTGAAGCTTTCTTT.

The V call is TRBV6-5, the J call TRBJ1-5; possible D gene TRBD1, 6 bases. The germline V gene has CDR1 MNHEY and CDR2 SVGAGI. Trimming removed 8 bases from V and 1 base from J, with 9 bases in between. This CDR3 is built from 13 residues. The CDR3 loop is CASGGASNQPQHF. The CDR3 nucleotides read TGTGCCAGCGGGGGGGCAAGCAATCAGCCCCAGCATTTT.

V and J are TRBV27 and TRBJ2-1, with 8 bases aligning to TRBD2. This CDR3 spans 16 amino acids. J lost 0 bases, V lost 5 bases, and 6 bases had no gene match. Germline loops: CDR1 MNHEY, CDR2 SMNVEV (reference sequence). CDR3 coding DNA: TGTGCCAGCAGTGGTAGCGGGGAAAGCTCCTACAATGAGCAGTTCTTC. Amino acids: CASSGSGESSYNEQFF.